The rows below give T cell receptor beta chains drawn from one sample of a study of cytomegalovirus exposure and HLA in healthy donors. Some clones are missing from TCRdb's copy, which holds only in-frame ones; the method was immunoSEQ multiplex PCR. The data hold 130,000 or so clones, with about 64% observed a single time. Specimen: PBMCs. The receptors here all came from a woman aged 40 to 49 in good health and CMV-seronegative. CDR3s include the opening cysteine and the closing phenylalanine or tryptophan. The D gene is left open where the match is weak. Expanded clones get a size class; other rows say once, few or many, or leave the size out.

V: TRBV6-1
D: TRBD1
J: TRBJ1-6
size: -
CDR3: CASSELGQGNSPLHF
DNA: TGTGCCAGCAGTGAATTGGGACAGGGGAATTCACCCCTCCACTTT

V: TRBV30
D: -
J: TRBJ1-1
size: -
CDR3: CASSGRVSSEAFF
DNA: TGTGCCTCTAGTGGCAGGGTGTCATCTGAAGCTTTCTTT

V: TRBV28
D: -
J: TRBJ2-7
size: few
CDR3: CASSLGGLLGNEQYF
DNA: TGTGCCAGCAGTTTAGGCGGGTTATTAGGCAACGAGCAGTACTTC

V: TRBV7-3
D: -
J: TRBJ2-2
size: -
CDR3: CASALGPTGELFF
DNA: TGTGCCAGCGCCCTGGGGCCCACCGGGGAGCTGTTTTTT

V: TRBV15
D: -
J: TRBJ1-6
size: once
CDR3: CATSSRQANSPLHF
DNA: TGTGCCACCAGCAGCCGGCAGGCAAATTCACCCCTCCACTTT

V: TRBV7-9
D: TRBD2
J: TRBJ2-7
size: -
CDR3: CASSFPAGGRGAYEQYF
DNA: TGTGCCAGCAGCTTTCCAGCGGGGGGGAGGGGAGCCTACGAGCAGTACTTC

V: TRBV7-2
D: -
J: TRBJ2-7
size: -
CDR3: CASSLEAGKGRYEQYF
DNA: TGTGCCAGCAGCTTAGAGGCGGGGAAAGGACGCTACGAGCAGTACTTC

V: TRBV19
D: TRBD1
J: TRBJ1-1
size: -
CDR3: CASSLPGTGDDTEAFF
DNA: TGTGCCAGTAGTTTACCTGGGACAGGGGATGACACTGAAGCTTTCTTT

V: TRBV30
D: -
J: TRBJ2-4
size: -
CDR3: CAWTVAKNIQYF
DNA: TGTGCCTGGACAGTAGCCAAAAACATTCAGTACTTC

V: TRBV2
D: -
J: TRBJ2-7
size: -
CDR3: CASSVSGYEQYF
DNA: TGTGCCAGCAGTGTTAGCGGCTACGAGCAGTACTTC

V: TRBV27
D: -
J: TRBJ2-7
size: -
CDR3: CASSLSPPGQGPYEQYF
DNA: TGTGCCAGCAGTTTATCCCCACCGGGGCAGGGGCCCTACGAGCAGTACTTC

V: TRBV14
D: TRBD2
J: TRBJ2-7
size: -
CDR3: CASSLAGLRGYYEQYF
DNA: TGTGCCAGCAGCCTTGCGGGGTTGCGGGGGTACTACGAGCAGTACTTC

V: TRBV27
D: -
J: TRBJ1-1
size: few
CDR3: CASSLSGGTTEAFF
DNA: TGTGCCAGCAGTTTATCCGGGGGAACCACTGAAGCTTTCTTT

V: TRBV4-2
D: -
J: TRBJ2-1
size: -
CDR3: CASSQDARSHEQFF
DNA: TGTGCCAGCAGCCAAGACGCTAGAAGCCATGAGCAGTTCTTC

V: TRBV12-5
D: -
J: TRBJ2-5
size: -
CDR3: CASGFAGGGETQYF
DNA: TGTGCTAGTGGTTTTGCAGGGGGAGGTGAGACCCAGTACTTC

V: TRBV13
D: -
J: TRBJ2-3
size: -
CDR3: CASSPRIRDTQYF
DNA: TGTGCCAGCAGCCCTCGGATCAGGGATACGCAGTATTTT

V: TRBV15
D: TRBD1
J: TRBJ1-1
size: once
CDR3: CATSRGQGPTEAFF
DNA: TGTGCCACCAGCAGAGGACAGGGCCCCACTGAAGCTTTCTTT

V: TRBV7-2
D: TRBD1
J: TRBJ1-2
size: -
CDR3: CASSSSRDRGGSISYTF
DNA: TGTGCCAGCAGCTCGTCCCGGGACAGGGGAGGGTCTATAAGCTACACCTTC

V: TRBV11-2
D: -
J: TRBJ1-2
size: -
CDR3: CASSTAAGYTF
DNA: TGTGCCAGCAGCACGGCCGCGGGGTACACCTTC

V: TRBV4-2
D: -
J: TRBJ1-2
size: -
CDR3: CASSPPTGATSNYGYTF
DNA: TGTGCCAGCAGCCCCCCGACAGGCGCTACATCTAACTATGGCTACACCTTC

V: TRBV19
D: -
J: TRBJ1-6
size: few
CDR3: CASKETGYGGVHSPLHF
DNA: TGTGCCAGTAAGGAAACAGGGTATGGGGGGGTGCATTCACCCCTCCACTTT

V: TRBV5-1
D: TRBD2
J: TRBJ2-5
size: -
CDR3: CASSMTSGQETQYF
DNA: TGCGCCAGCAGCATGACTAGCGGACAAGAGACCCAGTACTTC

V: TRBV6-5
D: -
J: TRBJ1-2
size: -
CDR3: CASSYSGPERYGYTF
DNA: TGTGCCAGCAGTTACTCGGGCCCAGAAAGATATGGCTACACCTTC

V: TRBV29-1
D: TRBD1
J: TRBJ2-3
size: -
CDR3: CSVVGWGQGTDTQYF
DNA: TGCAGCGTTGTTGGGTGGGGACAGGGGACAGATACGCAGTATTTT

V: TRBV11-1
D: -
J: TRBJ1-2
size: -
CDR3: CASSFGGYGYTF
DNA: TGTGCCAGCAGCTTCGGGGGATATGGCTACACCTTC

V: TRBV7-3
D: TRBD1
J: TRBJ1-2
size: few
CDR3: CASSSGQGNYGYTF
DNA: TGTGCCAGCAGCTCGGGACAGGGAAACTATGGCTACACCTTC

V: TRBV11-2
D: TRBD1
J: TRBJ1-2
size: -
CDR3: CASSTGQGGSGYTF
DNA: TGTGCCAGCAGCACCGGACAGGGGGGGTCTGGCTACACCTTC

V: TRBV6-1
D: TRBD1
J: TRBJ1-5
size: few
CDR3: CASSGQGGNQPQHF
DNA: TGTGCCAGCTCGGGACAGGGGGGGAATCAGCCCCAGCATTTT

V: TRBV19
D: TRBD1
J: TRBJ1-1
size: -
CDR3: CASSIILGTANTEAFF
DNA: TGTGCCAGTAGTATCATCTTGGGGACAGCGAACACTGAAGCTTTCTTT

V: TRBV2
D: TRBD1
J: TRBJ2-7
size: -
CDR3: CASSQNRGPDYEQYF
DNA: TGTGCCAGCAGTCAAAACAGGGGGCCCGACTACGAGCAGTACTTC

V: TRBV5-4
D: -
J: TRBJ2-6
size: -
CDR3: CASSRQGQLSGANVLTF
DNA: TGTGCCAGCAGCCGGCAGGGGCAGCTCTCTGGGGCCAACGTCCTGACTTTC

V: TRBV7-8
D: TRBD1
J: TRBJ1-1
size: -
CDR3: CASSLDRGGTEAFF
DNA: TGTGCCAGCAGCTTGGACAGGGGAGGAACTGAAGCTTTCTTT

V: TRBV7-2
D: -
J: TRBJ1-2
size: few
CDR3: CASIEQSNYGYTF
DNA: TGTGCCAGCATCGAACAGAGTAACTATGGCTACACCTTC

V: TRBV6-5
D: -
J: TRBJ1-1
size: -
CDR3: CASAPSGTRRTEAFF
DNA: TGTGCCAGCGCCCCGTCCGGGACAAGGCGCACTGAAGCTTTCTTT

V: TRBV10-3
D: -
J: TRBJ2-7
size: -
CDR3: CAISGGVLNEQYF
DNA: TGTGCCATCAGTGGGGGCGTGCTCAACGAGCAGTACTTC

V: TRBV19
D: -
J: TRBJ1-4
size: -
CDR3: CASTRRAGEKLFF
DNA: TGTGCCAGTACGAGGAGGGCGGGGGAAAAACTGTTTTTT

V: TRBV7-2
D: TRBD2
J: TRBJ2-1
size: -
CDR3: CASSSPVLAGDYNEQFF
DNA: TGTGCCAGCAGCTCTCCCGTGCTAGCGGGGGATTACAATGAGCAGTTCTTC

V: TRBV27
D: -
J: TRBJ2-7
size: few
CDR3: CASSPRLDSSSYEQYF
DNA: TGTGCCAGCAGTCCCCGGTTAGACTCGAGCTCCTACGAGCAGTACTTC

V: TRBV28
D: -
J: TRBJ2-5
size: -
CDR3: CASEDRGAETQYF
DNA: TGTGCCAGCGAGGACCGGGGGGCGGAGACCCAGTACTTC